This paragraph covers one T cell receptor (beta chain) sequence. Its matching antigen is unknown. The CDR3 has 16 amino acids. CDR1 is GTSNPN, CDR2 SVGIG, per germline (reference sequence). V was cut by 2 bases and J by 0 bases, with 16 bases left in between. The data were taken from a study of graft-versus-host responses after intestinal transplantation. TCRdb's copy holds only in-frame clones and misses some; the assay was immunoSEQ multiplex PCR. The sample gives around 110,000 clones, about 92% of which show up once; about 0.25% is in the top ten. The material was unstimulated CD4+ T cells sorted from spleen or lymph node cells, obtained before transplant. The sequence came from a human donor who was the organ donor for an intestinal transplant. This sequence joins TRBV30 and TRBJ2-5; possible D gene TRBD2, 6 bases. This CDR3 is CAWSTGTFRHQETQYF. The CDR3 DNA reads TGTGCCTGGAGTACCGGGACTTTCCGACACCAAGAGACCCAGTACTTC.